The 13 T cell receptor beta chains given below trace back to one sample, sequenced in a study of cytomegalovirus exposure and HLA in healthy donors. Assay: immunoSEQ multiplex PCR; the TCRdb copy retains only in-frame clones and omits some. The sample contains around 80,000 clones, 85% to 95% of which appear only once. The sample was PBMCs. The receptor source for this set is a woman aged 18-29 years in good health and CMV-seronegative.

The rearrangement joins TRBV18 to TRBJ2-6, with D possibly being TRBD1 (6 bases). Trimming cost V 4 bases and J 2 bases, with 18 bases left between them. CDR3 size: 18 residues. The germline V gene encodes CDR1 KGHSH and CDR2 LQKENI. As DNA, the CDR3 is TGTGCCAGCTCACGTGACAGGCCTAGGTCGGCTGGGGCCAACGTCCTGACTTTC. Its protein is CASSRDRPRSAGANVLTF.

The chain links TRBV19 to TRBJ2-1; perhaps TRBD2 as D (5 bases). The germline V gene has CDR1 LNHDA and CDR2 SQIVND (reference sequence). There are 14 residues in the CDR3. V was clipped by 6 bases and J by 0 bases, with 9 bases between them. Written as DNA, the CDR3 is TGTGCCAGTAGCATTACTAGCTCCTACAATGAGCAGTTCTTC. Protein sequence: CASSITSSYNEQFF.

V usage is TRBV7-8 and J usage is TRBJ2-7, with D tentatively TRBD2 (6 bases). This CDR3 is built from 14 residues. The V and J ends lost 4 bases and 5 bases respectively, with 15 bases between them. Germline loops: CDR1 SGHVS, CDR2 FQNEAQ. CDR3 in DNA: TGTGCCAGCAGCTCTCTAGCGTCCGTGCACGAGCAGTACTTC. Its translation is CASSSLASVHEQYF.

The J gene is TRBJ2-3, the V gene TRBV19; 13 bases are shared with TRBD2. The CDR3 is 17 amino acids. Germline V CDR1 and CDR2: LNHDA, SQIVND (reference sequence). With 0 bases clipped from V and 1 base from J, the junction kept 1 base outside the gene matches. The CDR3 nucleotides read TGTGCCAGTAGTATAGATGGACTAGCGGGAGGCACAGATACGCAGTATTTT. Amino acids: CASSIDGLAGGTDTQYF. Using reference TRBV19 and TRBJ2-3 for the parts outside the CDR3, the full variable domain is DGGITQSPKYLFRKEGQNVTLSCEQNLNHDAMYWYRQDPGQGLRLIYYSQIVNDFQKGDIAEGYSVSREKKESFPLTVTSAQKNPTAFYLCASSIDGLAGGTDTQYFGPGTRLTVL.

The chain combines TRBV6-5 with TRBJ2-3, with TRBD2 matching over 8 bases. The CDR3 is made up of 16 amino acids. V shed 0 bases, J shed 3 bases, and the junction held 5 bases outside the gene matches. Germline lookup yields CDR1 MNHEY and CDR2 SVGAGI. This CDR3 reads CASSYSYGGGTDTQYF. The CDR3 coding sequence is TGTGCCAGCAGTTACTCGTACGGCGGGGGGACAGATACGCAGTATTTT.

The V call is TRBV2, the J call TRBJ1-4; D is perhaps TRBD1 (5 bases). Germline assignment: CDR1 SNHLY and CDR2 FYNNEI. Trimming shortened V by 2 bases and J by 5 bases, and 12 bases separated the two germline ends. This CDR3 contains 15 residues. DNA of the CDR3: TGTGCCAGCAGTGAACTAGGTCAGGGAAATGAAAAACTGTTTTTT. Its translation: CASSELGQGNEKLFF.

This chain's CDR3 is CAISEVAGSETQYF. In nucleotides, the CDR3 is TGTGCCATCAGTGAGGTAGCGGGGTCAGAGACCCAGTACTTC. V usage is TRBV10-3 and J usage is TRBJ2-5; 8 positions agree with TRBD2. This CDR3 contains 14 residues. Germline V gene lookup returns CDR1 ENHRY and CDR2 SYGVKD. Trimming removed 2 bases from V and 4 bases from J; junction bases left unmatched: 3.

This clone was counted a single time. This chain uses TRBV5-4 with TRBJ2-2, with 11 positions matching TRBD2. The CDR3 runs to 16 residues. Trimming took 6 bases from V and 5 from J; bases not matched to a gene: 9. The germline CDR1 and CDR2 sequences are SGHNT and YYREEE (reference sequence). The chain's CDR3 is CASNHIAGGQTGELFF. The CDR3 coding sequence is TGTGCCAGCAACCATATAGCGGGAGGGCAAACCGGGGAGCTGTTTTTT. Combining the CDR3 with reference TRBV5-4 and TRBJ2-2 gives the whole variable domain ETGVTQSPTHLIKTRGQQVTLRCSSQSGHNTVSWYQQALGQGPQFIFQYYREEENGRGNFPPRFSGLQFPNYSSELNVNALELDDSALYLCASNHIAGGQTGELFFGEGSRLTVL.

V and J are TRBV7-2 and TRBJ2-7, with D hard to call. Germline assignment: CDR1 SGHTA and CDR2 FQGNSA. The CDR3 covers 12 residues. Trimming shortened V by 2 bases and J by 6 bases, and 8 bases separated the two germline ends. Here the CDR3 reads CASSLLEVEQYF. The CDR3 coding sequence is TGTGCCAGCAGCTTACTTGAGGTCGAGCAGTACTTC. Together with reference TRBV7-2 and TRBJ2-7, the CDR3 gives the full variable domain: GAGVSQSPSNKVTEKGKDVELRCDPISGHTALYWYRQSLGQGLEFLIYFQGNSAPDKSGLPSDRFSAERTGGSVSTLTIQRTQQEDSAVYLCASSLLEVEQYFGPGTRLTVT.

In its sample, this clone was seen once. The rearrangement links TRBV7-9 to TRBJ2-2; D is possibly TRBD1 (6 bases). CDR3 size: 14 residues. In germline, CDR1 is SEHNR, CDR2 FQNEAQ (reference sequence). Trimming took off 2 bases at V and 4 bases at J, with 8 bases between the two ends. The CDR3 protein is CASSLIRGTGELFF. The CDR3 DNA is TGTGCCAGCAGCTTAATCAGGGGCACCGGGGAGCTGTTTTTT.

The J gene is TRBJ2-6, the V gene TRBV5-4; 9 bases line up with TRBD2. The CDR3 runs 16 residues. V was clipped by 6 bases and J by 4 bases; unmatched bases: 8. Germline V gene data show CDR1 as SGHNT and CDR2 as YYREEE (reference sequence). The CDR3 DNA is TGTGCCAGCACTAGCGGGATGATTCTCGGGGCCAACGTCCTGACTTTC. Translated, it gives CASTSGMILGANVLTF.

This chain links TRBV10-3 with TRBJ2-2, with TRBD1 matching over 9 bases. The germline gives CDR1 ENHRY, CDR2 SYGVKD. CDR3 length: 14 amino acids. J lost 8 bases, V lost 4 bases, and 5 bases had no gene match. The chain's CDR3 is CAISGTGGSGELFF. CDR3 coding DNA: TGTGCCATCAGTGGTACAGGGGGCTCGGGGGAGCTGTTTTTT.

The chain uses TRBV7-2 and TRBJ2-2; D gene unclear. The V end was cut by 2 bases, the J end by 6 bases, with 4 bases between. CDR1 is SGHTA and CDR2 is FQGNSA in the germline V gene. This CDR3 has 12 amino acids. The CDR3 sequence is CASSLRSGELFF. CDR3 sequence (DNA): TGTGCCAGCAGCTTACGTTCCGGGGAGCTGTTTTTT.